This T cell receptor (beta chain) was documented in a study of Ad26.COV2.S vaccination and SARS-CoV-2 variants. Germline CDR1 and CDR2: LNHDA and SQIVND (reference sequence). V was shortened by 4 bases and J by 1 base, with 17 bases between the two germline ends. The CDR3 totals 17 residues. Sequenced by immunoSEQ multiplex PCR; TCRdb stores in-frame clones only, minus some. Of around 170,000 clones detected, 87% appear once; the ten largest clones hold 5.9%. The sample here was peripheral blood, taken after recovery from COVID-19. The chain couples TRBV19 to TRBJ2-1; D is perhaps TRBD2 (7 bases). This clonotype originated in a human donor who had recovered from COVID-19. The CDR3 bases are TGTGCCAGTAGTAGCCCCTTCGGGGGGCTGTCCTACAATGAGCAGTTCTTC. Its protein is CASSSPFGGLSYNEQFF.